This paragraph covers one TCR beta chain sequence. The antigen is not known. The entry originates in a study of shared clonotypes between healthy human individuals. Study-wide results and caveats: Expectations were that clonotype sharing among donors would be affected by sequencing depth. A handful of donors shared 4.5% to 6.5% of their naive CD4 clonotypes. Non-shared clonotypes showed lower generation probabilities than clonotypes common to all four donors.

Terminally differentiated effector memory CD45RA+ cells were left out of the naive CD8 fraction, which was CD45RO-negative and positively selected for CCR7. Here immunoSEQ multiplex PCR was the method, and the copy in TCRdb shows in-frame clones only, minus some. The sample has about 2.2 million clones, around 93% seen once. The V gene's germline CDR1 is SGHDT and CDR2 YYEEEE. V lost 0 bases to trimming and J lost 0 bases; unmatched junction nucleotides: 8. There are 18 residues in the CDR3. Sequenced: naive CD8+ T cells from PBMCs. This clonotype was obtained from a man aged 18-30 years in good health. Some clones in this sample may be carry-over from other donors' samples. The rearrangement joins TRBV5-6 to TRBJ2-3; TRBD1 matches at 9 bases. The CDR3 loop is CASSLGPTGGWSTDTQYF. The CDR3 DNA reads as TGTGCCAGCAGCTTGGGCCCGACAGGGGGATGGAGCACAGATACGCAGTATTTT.